The clone carrying this T cell receptor (beta chain) was observed a handful of times. Its target is unknown. TCR alpha and TCR beta cDNA libraries carrying sample barcodes and UMIs were produced by 5'RACE using constant-segment primers. TCRdb analysed the 5' RACE reads with MiXCR anew, one entry per CDR3 protein. The sample includes tens of thousands of distinct CDR3 sequences, 6% to 9.5% of them seen just once. The V gene lost 2 bases and the J gene lost 8 bases, with 15 bases spanning the gap. Germline CDR1 and CDR2: SGHVS and FQNEAQ. The length of the CDR3 is 15 residues. The data stem from a study of T-cell memory formation after mild COVID-19. The study's findings and limits: Later expanders leaned CD4+, whereas day 15 to 85 contracting clones were balanced CD4/CD8. Whether second-wave clones peaking at day 37 were SARS-CoV-2 specific went unconfirmed. There were some responding clones in pre-infection memory, which suggested that cross-reactive memory had joined.

The chain joins TRBV7-8 to TRBJ1-4; no clear D. The clonotype comes from a man aged 18 to 30 who had mild COVID-19 (a few samples of this study predate the infection). Cell type and time point are not known. The specimen was PBMCs or a T cell subset sorted from them (not recorded which). The CDR3 sequence is CASSLSRLVGEKLFF. The CDR3, as DNA: TGTGCCAGCAGCTTATCCAGGCTGGTGGGCGAAAAACTGTTTTTT.